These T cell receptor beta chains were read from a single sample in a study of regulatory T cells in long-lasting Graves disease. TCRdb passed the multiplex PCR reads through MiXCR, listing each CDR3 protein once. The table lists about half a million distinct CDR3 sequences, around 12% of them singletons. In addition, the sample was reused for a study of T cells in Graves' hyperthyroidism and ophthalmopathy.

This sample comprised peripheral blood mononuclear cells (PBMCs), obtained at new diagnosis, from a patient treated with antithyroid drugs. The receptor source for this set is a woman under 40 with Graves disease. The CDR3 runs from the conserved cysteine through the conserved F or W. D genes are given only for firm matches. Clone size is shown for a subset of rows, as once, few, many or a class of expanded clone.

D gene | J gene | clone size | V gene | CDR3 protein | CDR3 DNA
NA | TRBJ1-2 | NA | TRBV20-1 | CSAPIAPGGYGYTF | TGCAGTGCCCCTATTGCCCCGGGGGGCTATGGCTACACCTTC
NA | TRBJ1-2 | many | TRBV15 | CATSRAGTTYGYTF | TGTGCCACCAGCAGAGCCGGGACCACTTATGGCTACACCTTC
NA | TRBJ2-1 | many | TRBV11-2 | CASSLGIGLQDNEQFF | TGTGCCAGCAGCTTAGGGATTGGGCTACAGGACAATGAGCAGTTCTTC
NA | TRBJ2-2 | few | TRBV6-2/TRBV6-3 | CASRRTQNTGELFF | TGTGCCAGCAGGAGGACACAAAACACCGGGGAGCTGTTTTTT
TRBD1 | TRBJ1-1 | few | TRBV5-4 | CASSIDRGPMNTEAFF | TGTGCCAGCAGCATCGACAGGGGACCAATGAACACTGAAGCTTTCTTT
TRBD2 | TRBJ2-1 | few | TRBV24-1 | CATSDPTSGRYNEQFF | TGTGCCACCAGTGACCCTACTAGCGGGAGATACAATGAGCAGTTCTTC
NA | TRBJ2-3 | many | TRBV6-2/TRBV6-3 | CASSYGRGTDTQYF | TGTGCCAGCAGTTACGGGCGGGGCACAGATACGCAGTATTTT
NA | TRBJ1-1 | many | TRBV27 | CASSLSFDTEAFF | TGTGCCAGCAGTTTATCGTTTGACACTGAAGCTTTCTTT
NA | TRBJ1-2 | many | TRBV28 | CASSVIRVGGGYTF | TGTGCCAGCAGTGTTATCCGGGTCGGGGGTGGCTACACCTTC
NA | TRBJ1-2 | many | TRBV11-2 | CASSSGVIYGYTF | TGTGCCAGCAGCAGCGGCGTGATCTATGGCTACACCTTC
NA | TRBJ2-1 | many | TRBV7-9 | CASSLGGLGESYNEQFF | TGTGCCAGCAGCTTAGGGGGTCTGGGAGAGTCCTACAATGAGCAGTTCTTC
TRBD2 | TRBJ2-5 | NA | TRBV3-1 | CASSQGLAGGSWETQYF | TGTGCCAGCAGCCAAGGACTAGCGGGAGGGTCGTGGGAGACCCAGTACTTC